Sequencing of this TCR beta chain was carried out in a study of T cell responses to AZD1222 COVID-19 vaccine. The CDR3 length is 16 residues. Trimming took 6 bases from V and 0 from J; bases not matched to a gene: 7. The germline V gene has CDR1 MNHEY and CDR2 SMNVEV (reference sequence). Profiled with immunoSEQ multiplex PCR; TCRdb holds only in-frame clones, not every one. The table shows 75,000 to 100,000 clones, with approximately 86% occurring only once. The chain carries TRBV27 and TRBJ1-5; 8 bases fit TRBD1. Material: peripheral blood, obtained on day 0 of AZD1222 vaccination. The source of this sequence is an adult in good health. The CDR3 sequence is CASRQGATVSNQPQHF. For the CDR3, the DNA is TGTGCCAGCAGGCAGGGGGCCACGGTTAGCAATCAGCCCCAGCATTTT.